This is a list of T cell receptor beta chains from one sample in a study of blood T cell repertoires in COVID-19. The protocol was immunoSEQ multiplex PCR, while the TCRdb copy is restricted to in-frame clones and leaves out a portion. The top ten clones hold under 8% of a sample with some 320,000 clones, approximately 89% of them seen once. The sample was peripheral blood. These TCRs come from a woman between 25 and 40 years old who had recovered from COVID-19. The CDR3 runs from the conserved cysteine through the conserved F or W. A D gene is named only where the DNA matches it firmly. The listing skips clone size in some rows; elsewhere it reads once, few, many or a size class.

abundance: .
j_gene: TRBJ1-2
len: 15
v_gene: TRBV5-4
d_gene: .
CDR3aa: CASSWGVRGTDGYTF
CDR3nt: TGTGCCAGCAGCTGGGGGGTGCGGGGGACGGATGGCTACACCTTC

abundance: .
j_gene: TRBJ1-6
len: 13
v_gene: TRBV28
d_gene: TRBD1
CDR3aa: CASNIQGQSPLHF
CDR3nt: TGTGCCAGCAACATACAGGGGCAGTCACCCCTCCACTTT

abundance: .
j_gene: TRBJ2-2
len: 14
v_gene: TRBV28
d_gene: TRBD2
CDR3aa: CASSSAGGTGELFF
CDR3nt: TGTGCCAGCAGCTCGGCGGGGGGGACCGGGGAGCTGTTTTTT

abundance: .
j_gene: TRBJ2-1
len: 17
v_gene: TRBV28
d_gene: TRBD2
CDR3aa: CASKFAGGGSSYNEQFF
CDR3nt: TGTGCCAGCAAATTTGCGGGAGGGGGGAGCTCCTACAATGAGCAGTTCTTC

abundance: .
j_gene: TRBJ2-2
len: 13
v_gene: TRBV11-2
d_gene: .
CDR3aa: CASANTNTGELFF
CDR3nt: TGTGCCAGCGCAAACACGAACACCGGGGAGCTGTTTTTT

abundance: .
j_gene: TRBJ2-1
len: 14
v_gene: TRBV7-9
d_gene: .
CDR3aa: CASSLVVGGGEQFF
CDR3nt: TGTGCCAGCAGCTTAGTGGTGGGGGGAGGTGAGCAGTTCTTC

abundance: once
j_gene: TRBJ1-2
len: 15
v_gene: TRBV2
d_gene: TRBD1
CDR3aa: CASSEIGTGGVGYTF
CDR3nt: TGTGCCAGCAGTGAAATAGGGACAGGGGGCGTTGGCTACACCTTC

abundance: .
j_gene: TRBJ2-7
len: 13
v_gene: TRBV11-1
d_gene: TRBD1
CDR3aa: CASSRQGTYEQYF
CDR3nt: TGTGCCAGCAGTAGACAGGGAACCTACGAGCAGTACTTC

abundance: .
j_gene: TRBJ2-5
len: 15
v_gene: TRBV4-1
d_gene: .
CDR3aa: CASSQIAGQGETQYF
CDR3nt: TGCGCCAGCAGCCAAATCGCAGGGCAAGGAGAGACCCAGTACTTC

abundance: .
j_gene: TRBJ2-3
len: 14
v_gene: TRBV2
d_gene: TRBD2
CDR3aa: CATRTSGGRDTQYF
CDR3nt: TGTGCCACCAGGACTAGCGGGGGGAGGGATACGCAGTATTTT

abundance: once
j_gene: TRBJ1-1
len: 14
v_gene: TRBV6-5
d_gene: .
CDR3aa: CASSYSKSWGEAFF
CDR3nt: TGTGCCAGCAGTTACTCTAAGTCGTGGGGCGAAGCTTTCTTT

abundance: .
j_gene: TRBJ1-1
len: 13
v_gene: TRBV6-5
d_gene: TRBD1
CDR3aa: CASSLRGITEAFF
CDR3nt: TGTGCCAGCAGTCTCAGGGGGATCACTGAAGCTTTCTTT

abundance: .
j_gene: TRBJ2-2
len: 15
v_gene: TRBV2
d_gene: .
CDR3aa: CASTDGGALPGELFF
CDR3nt: TGTGCCAGCACCGATGGGGGGGCCCTTCCCGGGGAGCTGTTTTTT

abundance: .
j_gene: TRBJ1-5
len: 16
v_gene: TRBV6-1
d_gene: TRBD1
CDR3aa: CASSALGQGYSQPQHF
CDR3nt: TGTGCCAGCAGTGCCTTGGGACAGGGGTATTCTCAGCCCCAGCATTTT

abundance: .
j_gene: TRBJ1-1
len: 14
v_gene: TRBV3-1/TRBV3-2
d_gene: TRBD1
CDR3aa: CASSPTGQFTEAFF
CDR3nt: TGTGCCAGCAGCCCGACAGGGCAATTCACTGAAGCTTTCTTT

abundance: .
j_gene: TRBJ1-1
len: 15
v_gene: TRBV6-5
d_gene: .
CDR3aa: CASSSPRGENTEAFF
CDR3nt: TGTGCCAGCAGTTCCCCGCGGGGGGAGAACACTGAAGCTTTCTTT

abundance: few
j_gene: TRBJ2-5
len: 16
v_gene: TRBV7-9
d_gene: TRBD2
CDR3aa: CASSLVLAGVKETQYF
CDR3nt: TGTGCCAGCAGCTTAGTTCTAGCGGGGGTGAAGGAGACCCAGTACTTC

abundance: .
j_gene: TRBJ2-3
len: 12
v_gene: TRBV2
d_gene: .
CDR3aa: CASSFSPDTQYF
CDR3nt: TGTGCCAGCAGTTTTAGTCCAGATACGCAGTATTTT

abundance: .
j_gene: TRBJ2-7
len: 14
v_gene: TRBV9
d_gene: .
CDR3aa: CASSHSGGVGEQYF
CDR3nt: TGTGCCAGCAGCCATTCCGGAGGGGTTGGTGAGCAGTACTTC

abundance: .
j_gene: TRBJ2-7
len: 15
v_gene: TRBV3-1/TRBV3-2
d_gene: TRBD2
CDR3aa: CASSPYLAGRYEQYF
CDR3nt: TGTGCCAGCAGCCCCTACCTAGCGGGCCGGTACGAGCAGTACTTC

abundance: .
j_gene: TRBJ2-1
len: 12
v_gene: TRBV5-6
d_gene: .
CDR3aa: CASSLKSHEQFF
CDR3nt: TGTGCCAGCAGCTTGAAGAGCCATGAGCAGTTCTTC

abundance: .
j_gene: TRBJ2-5
len: 14
v_gene: TRBV14
d_gene: .
CDR3aa: CASSHLKDRQTQYF
CDR3nt: TGTGCCAGCAGCCATCTTAAGGACAGACAGACCCAGTACTTC

abundance: few
j_gene: TRBJ2-5
len: 15
v_gene: TRBV5-1
d_gene: .
CDR3aa: CASSLTGIGEETQYF
CDR3nt: TGCGCCAGCAGCTTGACAGGGATAGGGGAGGAGACCCAGTACTTC

abundance: .
j_gene: TRBJ2-3
len: 12
v_gene: TRBV7-2
d_gene: .
CDR3aa: CASSYLTDTQYF
CDR3nt: TGTGCCAGCAGCTACTTGACAGATACGCAGTATTTT

abundance: .
j_gene: TRBJ1-1
len: 14
v_gene: TRBV5-4
d_gene: .
CDR3aa: CASSVPVGESEAFF
CDR3nt: TGTGCCAGCAGCGTCCCAGTTGGGGAGTCTGAAGCTTTCTTT

abundance: .
j_gene: TRBJ2-1
len: 15
v_gene: TRBV6-6
d_gene: TRBD1
CDR3aa: CASSQDRGLYNEQFF
CDR3nt: TGTGCCAGCAGTCAGGACAGGGGCCTTTACAATGAGCAGTTCTTC

abundance: .
j_gene: TRBJ2-2
len: 12
v_gene: TRBV12-3/TRBV12-4
d_gene: .
CDR3aa: CASRVGVGELFF
CDR3nt: TGTGCCAGCAGGGTCGGGGTCGGGGAGCTGTTTTTT

abundance: .
j_gene: TRBJ1-5
len: 11
v_gene: TRBV6-5
d_gene: .
CDR3aa: CASRDFEGQHF
CDR3nt: TGTGCCAGCAGGGACTTTGAAGGCCAGCATTTT

abundance: .
j_gene: TRBJ1-4
len: 14
v_gene: TRBV6-5
d_gene: .
CDR3aa: CASRQDPANEKLFF
CDR3nt: TGTGCCAGCAGACAGGATCCGGCTAATGAAAAACTGTTTTTT

abundance: .
j_gene: TRBJ1-1
len: 16
v_gene: TRBV3-1/TRBV3-2
d_gene: TRBD1
CDR3aa: CASSLVWGAGGTEAFF
CDR3nt: TGTGCCAGCAGCCTCGTTTGGGGGGCAGGGGGCACTGAAGCTTTCTTT

abundance: many
j_gene: TRBJ2-1
len: 13
v_gene: TRBV27
d_gene: TRBD2
CDR3aa: CASSPTSEYEQFF
CDR3nt: TGTGCCAGCAGTCCTACTAGCGAGTATGAGCAGTTCTTC

abundance: few
j_gene: TRBJ1-5
len: 14
v_gene: TRBV24-1
d_gene: TRBD1
CDR3aa: CATRDRGSNQPQHF
CDR3nt: TGTGCCACCCGGGACAGGGGTAGCAATCAGCCCCAGCATTTT

abundance: .
j_gene: TRBJ2-7
len: 16
v_gene: TRBV18
d_gene: .
CDR3aa: CASSPLGTRTPYEQYF
CDR3nt: TGTGCCAGCTCACCACTCGGGACACGGACGCCCTACGAGCAGTACTTC

abundance: few
j_gene: TRBJ2-7
len: 14
v_gene: TRBV10-3
d_gene: TRBD2
CDR3aa: CAISELAGGSEQYF
CDR3nt: TGTGCCATCAGTGAGCTGGCGGGGGGGTCCGAGCAGTACTTC

abundance: once
j_gene: TRBJ2-1
len: 16
v_gene: TRBV28
d_gene: TRBD2
CDR3aa: CASSLRTSGGRNEQFF
CDR3nt: TGTGCCAGCAGTCTAAGGACTAGCGGGGGCCGCAATGAGCAGTTCTTC

abundance: .
j_gene: TRBJ1-6
len: 18
v_gene: TRBV7-2
d_gene: .
CDR3aa: CASSNRGGLSSYNSPLHF
CDR3nt: TGTGCCAGCAGCAATAGGGGGGGCTTGAGCTCCTATAATTCACCCCTCCACTTT

abundance: .
j_gene: TRBJ1-2
len: 13
v_gene: TRBV28
d_gene: TRBD1
CDR3aa: CASSPDRGQGYTF
CDR3nt: TGTGCCAGCAGCCCGGACAGGGGGCAAGGCTACACCTTC

abundance: once
j_gene: TRBJ2-2
len: 15
v_gene: TRBV7-7
d_gene: TRBD1
CDR3aa: CASSPGQGDAGELFF
CDR3nt: TGTGCCAGCAGCCCGGGACAGGGGGACGCCGGGGAGCTGTTTTTT

abundance: .
j_gene: TRBJ2-1
len: 18
v_gene: TRBV28
d_gene: TRBD2
CDR3aa: CASSSGLAGGLSYNEQFF
CDR3nt: TGTGCCAGCAGTTCGGGACTAGCGGGGGGGCTCTCCTACAATGAGCAGTTCTTC

abundance: .
j_gene: TRBJ2-1
len: 11
v_gene: TRBV12-3/TRBV12-4
d_gene: .
CDR3aa: CASSLELRRFF
CDR3nt: TGTGCCAGCAGTTTAGAACTCCGAAGGTTCTTC

abundance: .
j_gene: TRBJ2-2
len: 16
v_gene: TRBV7-8
d_gene: .
CDR3aa: CASSWGLRVNTGELFF
CDR3nt: TGTGCCAGCAGTTGGGGGCTAAGGGTAAACACCGGGGAGCTGTTTTTT

abundance: once
j_gene: TRBJ2-1
len: 15
v_gene: TRBV6-7
d_gene: .
CDR3aa: CASSFPEGWSDEQFF
CDR3nt: TGTGCCAGCAGTTTCCCGGAGGGGTGGTCGGATGAGCAGTTCTTC

abundance: .
j_gene: TRBJ2-3
len: 15
v_gene: TRBV15
d_gene: .
CDR3aa: CATSREASASDTQYF
CDR3nt: TGTGCCACCAGCAGAGAGGCTAGCGCCTCAGATACGCAGTATTTT

abundance: .
j_gene: TRBJ1-5
len: 15
v_gene: TRBV9
d_gene: .
CDR3aa: CASSVDGLRDQPQHF
CDR3nt: TGTGCCAGCAGCGTAGACGGGTTGAGGGATCAGCCCCAGCATTTT

abundance: once
j_gene: TRBJ1-6
len: 15
v_gene: TRBV6-5
d_gene: .
CDR3aa: CASSWSRVQGSPLHF
CDR3nt: TGTGCCAGCAGTTGGAGCAGGGTACAGGGATCACCCCTCCACTTT